These 25 T cell receptor beta chains came from one sample sequenced in a study of shared clonotypes between healthy human individuals. Assay: immunoSEQ multiplex PCR; the TCRdb copy retains only in-frame clones and omits some. The data show approximately 2.1 million clones, 93% seen once. The sequencing sample was made of naive CD4+ T cells from PBMCs. Described subset: CD45RA+ positively selected. These receptors were obtained from a man between 18 and 35 years old in good health. Some clones in this sample may be carry-over from other donors' samples.

V and J are TRBV5-5 and TRBJ2-7; D is unresolved. Deletions cut 1 base from V and 6 bases from J, with 14 bases between. Germline CDR1 is SGHKS and CDR2 is YYEKEE (reference sequence). CDR3 length equals 14 residues. CDR3 in DNA: TGTGCCAGCAGCTTGTCGGCAAGAACCTCCGAGCAGTACTTC. Amino acid sequence: CASSLSARTSEQYF.

The CDR3, as DNA: TGCGCCAGCAGACCGGGACTACGCACAGATACGCAGTATTTT. Amino acid sequence: CASRPGLRTDTQYF. The chain links TRBV4-1 to TRBJ2-3; 7 positions agree with TRBD2. The CDR3 is 14 residues long. From germline, CDR1 is MGHRA and CDR2 YSYEKL. V was clipped by 6 bases and J by 1 base; unmatched bases: 4.

The chain joins TRBV11-2 to TRBJ1-1; D is uncertain. Looked up from germline, CDR1 is SGHAT and CDR2 is FQNNGV. CDR3 length equals 15 residues. Trimming removed 1 base from V and 4 bases from J, with 13 bases in between. The CDR3 protein is CASSLGSISLTEAFF. As DNA, the CDR3 is TGTGCCAGCAGCTTAGGGAGTATCTCGCTCACTGAAGCTTTCTTT.

The chain combines TRBV27 with TRBJ2-6, with D perhaps matching TRBD1 (6 bases). V was trimmed by 7 bases and J by 0 bases, leaving 16 bases between them. This CDR3 is built from 17 residues. CDR1 and CDR2 from the germline V gene are MNHEY and SMNVEV (reference sequence). CDR3 sequence (DNA): TGTGCCAGCAAGGGACATGGGGCTGACTCTGGGGCCAACGTCCTGACTTTC. Encoded protein: CASKGHGADSGANVLTF.

This sequence joins TRBV25-1 and TRBJ2-7, with 8 nucleotides matching TRBD1. J was trimmed by 6 bases and V by 4 bases; bases with no gene match: 5. The CDR3 is 13 residues long. CDR1 and CDR2 (germline): MGHDK, SYGVNS. CDR3 in DNA: TGTGCCAGCAGTGCACGACAGGGGATCGAGCAGTACTTC. Protein: CASSARQGIEQYF.

This chain links TRBV27 with TRBJ2-3; the D is unclear. Germline CDR1 reads MNHEY; CDR2 reads SMNVEV (reference sequence). CDR3 length: 14 residues. Trimming took off 5 bases at V and 0 bases at J, with 9 bases between the two ends. CDR3 DNA sequence: TGTGCCAGCAGTAGAGCGACTAGCACAGATACGCAGTATTTT. Its translation: CASSRATSTDTQYF.

This chain connects TRBV6-1 to TRBJ1-1; TRBD1 agrees at 8 bases. Germline V gives CDR1 MNHNS, CDR2 SASEGT. Germline trimming cut 4 bases from V and 1 base from J; bases unmatched to any gene: 11. This CDR3 comprises 17 residues. Here the CDR3 reads CASSVGRGTGTNTEAFF. The CDR3 bases are TGTGCCAGCAGTGTAGGACGCGGGACAGGAACGAACACTGAAGCTTTCTTT.

This sequence joins TRBV19 and TRBJ1-2, with D perhaps matching TRBD1 (5 bases). The CDR3 has 13 residues. From germline, CDR1 is LNHDA and CDR2 SQIVND (reference sequence). Deletions cut 5 bases from V and 4 bases from J, with 11 bases between. CDR3 coding DNA: TGTGCCAGTAGTGGCCGGGACCTCTATGGCTACACCTTC. This gives the protein CASSGRDLYGYTF.

The rearrangement links TRBV29-1 to TRBJ1-1; D unclear. Trimming pared 4 bases from V and 2 bases from J, leaving 23 bases between. Germline V gene lookup returns CDR1 SQVTM and CDR2 ANQGSEA. This CDR3 comprises 17 residues. CDR3 in amino acids: CSVGAPGQVDFNTEAFF. The DNA of the CDR3 is TGCAGCGTTGGGGCGCCCGGTCAGGTGGATTTTAACACTGAAGCTTTCTTT.

The count of this clone is one. CDR3 amino acids: CASSRLAGEVEQYF. The CDR3, as DNA: TGTGCCAGCAGTCGACTAGCGGGAGAAGTCGAGCAGTACTTC. The chain has TRBV2 and TRBJ2-7; TRBD2 aligns across 12 bases. Germline V gene lookup returns CDR1 SNHLY and CDR2 FYNNEI. The CDR3 length is 14 residues. Trimming took 5 bases from V and 6 from J; bases not matched to a gene: 5.

Notes on this clone: The sample holds other DNA sequences that translate to the same CDR3. The rearrangement uses TRBV5-1 and TRBJ2-2, with 9 nucleotides matching TRBD1. Germline CDR1 is SGHRS and CDR2 is YFSETQ. The ends lost 4 bases at V and 2 bases at J; junction bases unmatched: 3. This CDR3 has 15 amino acids. The CDR3 loop reads CASSTGQGNTGELFF. The CDR3 DNA reads TGCGCCAGCAGCACGGGACAGGGAAACACCGGGGAGCTGTTTTTT. Full variable domain (remainder filled in from reference TRBV5-1 and TRBJ2-2): KAGVTQTPRYLIKTRGQQVTLSCSPISGHRSVSWYQQTPGQGLQFLFEYFSETQRNKGNFPGRFSGRQFSNSRSEMNVSTLELGDSALYLCASSTGQGNTGELFFGEGSRLTVL.

This clone occurred once. DNA for the CDR3: TGTGCCAGTCGGCCCCCGGGACATGATCAAGAGACCCAGTACTTC. Its protein product is CASRPPGHDQETQYF. The V gene is TRBV19, the J gene TRBJ2-5; D possibly corresponds to TRBD1 (6 bases). V was trimmed by 8 bases and J by 2 bases, leaving 18 bases between them. CDR3 length: 15 residues. Germline V gene data show CDR1 as LNHDA and CDR2 as SQIVND (reference sequence).

V is TRBV29-1 and J is TRBJ2-1, with a weak D call TRBD1 (5 bases). Looked up from germline, CDR1 is SQVTM and CDR2 is ANQGSEA. CDR3 length: 13 amino acids. V gave up 3 bases and J gave up 2 bases, with 8 bases separating them. The CDR3 region is CSVDRVPYNEQFF. The CDR3 DNA follows: TGCAGCGTTGACAGGGTACCCTACAATGAGCAGTTCTTC.

The V and J genes are TRBV19 and TRBJ2-7; 12 bases align to TRBD2. J was trimmed by 4 bases and V by 10 bases; bases with no gene match: 8. This CDR3 region has 14 residues. CDR1 is LNHDA and CDR2 is SQIVND in the germline V gene (reference sequence). The CDR3 DNA sequence: TGTGCCACTCCTCTAGCGGGAGGGCCTTACGAGCAGTACTTC. It yields the protein CATPLAGGPYEQYF.

This chain joins TRBV2 and TRBJ2-1; 7 positions match TRBD2. CDR3 length equals 16 residues. Trimming removed 5 bases from V and 8 bases from J; junction bases left unmatched: 15. In germline, CDR1 is SNHLY, CDR2 FYNNEI. The CDR3 is CASSFRRESNVYEQFF. The CDR3, as DNA: TGTGCCAGCAGTTTCCGGCGGGAGAGTAATGTCTATGAGCAGTTCTTC.

This chain uses TRBV28 with TRBJ2-7; D could derive from TRBD1 or TRBD2 (7 bases each). With 3 bases removed from V and 4 bases from J, the gap between germline ends came to 25 bases. CDR3 length: 18 amino acids. Germline V CDR1 and CDR2: MDHEN, SYDVKM. The CDR3 DNA reads TGTGCCAGCAGTTTGCCGGGTCAGGGGGGGATTAACCCATACGAGCAGTACTTC. Amino acid sequence: CASSLPGQGGINPYEQYF. The full variable domain, in which reference TRBV28 and TRBJ2-7 provide the parts outside the CDR3, is DVKVTQSSRYLVKRTGEKVFLECVQDMDHENMFWYRQDPGLGLRLIYFSYDVKMKEKGDIPEGYSVSREKKERFSLILESASTNQTSMYLCASSLPGQGGINPYEQYFGPGTRLTVT.

The chain links TRBV10-3 to TRBJ1-3, with D perhaps matching TRBD1 (5 bases). CDR1 is ENHRY, CDR2 SYGVKD, per germline. Trimming took off 6 bases at V and 2 bases at J, with 8 bases between the two ends. CDR3 length equals 13 residues. Written as DNA, the CDR3 is TGTGCCATCAGACAGGCTCCTGGAAACACCATATATTTT. The encoded protein is CAIRQAPGNTIYF.

The chain recombines TRBV4-2 with TRBJ2-7; D possibly corresponds to TRBD1 (7 bases). Between the trimmed V and J ends, which lost 4 bases and 0 bases, there was a span of 13 bases. Germline assignment: CDR1 LGHNA and CDR2 YNFKEQ. The CDR3 runs to 15 residues. The CDR3 region is CASSRGTASSYEQYF. For the CDR3, the DNA is TGTGCCAGCAGCCGCGGGACAGCGAGCTCCTACGAGCAGTACTTC.

The V and J genes are TRBV9 and TRBJ2-7, with 8 bases aligning to TRBD2. CDR3 size: 15 residues. CDR1 and CDR2 from the germline V gene are SGDLS and YYNGEE. The V segment lost 0 bases and the J segment 6 bases; nucleotides outside the gene matches: 8. CDR3 protein: CASSVDGTSRGEQYF. In nucleotides, the CDR3 is TGTGCCAGCAGCGTAGACGGGACTAGTCGGGGCGAGCAGTACTTC. The full variable domain, completed using reference TRBV9 and TRBJ2-7, is DSGVTQTPKHLITATGQRVTLRCSPRSGDLSVYWYQQSLDQGLQFLIQYYNGEERAKGNILERFSAQQFPDLHSELNLSSLELGDSALYFCASSVDGTSRGEQYFGPGTRLTVT.

The V gene is TRBV30, the J gene TRBJ2-5; D uncertain. Germline lookup yields CDR1 GTSNPN and CDR2 SVGIG (reference sequence). V was clipped by 2 bases and J by 1 base, with 14 bases between them. This CDR3 contains 15 residues. The CDR3 region has the DNA TGTGCCTGGAGTACGGGCAGTGTGGGCCAAGAGACCCAGTACTTC. Amino acids: CAWSTGSVGQETQYF.

The chain employs TRBV5-1 and TRBJ1-4; a possible D gene is TRBD1 (6 bases). This CDR3 spans 14 amino acids. V lost 2 bases and J 8 bases, leaving 13 bases between the germline ends. In germline, CDR1 is SGHRS, CDR2 YFSETQ. The CDR3 loop reads CASSLQGSEEKLFF. As DNA, the CDR3 is TGCGCCAGCAGCTTACAGGGTTCAGAAGAAAAACTGTTTTTT.

V is TRBV28 and J is TRBJ2-1, with 9 bases lining up with TRBD1. V gave up 9 bases and J gave up 3 bases; unmatched junction bases: 6. Germline loops: CDR1 MDHEN, CDR2 SYDVKM. CDR3 length equals 14 residues. CDR3 in amino acids: CASSGQGNYNEQFF. CDR3 bases: TGTGCCAGTTCGGGACAGGGTAACTACAATGAGCAGTTCTTC. Variable domain in full (rest from reference TRBV28 and TRBJ2-1): DVKVTQSSRYLVKRTGEKVFLECVQDMDHENMFWYRQDPGLGLRLIYFSYDVKMKEKGDIPEGYSVSREKKERFSLILESASTNQTSMYLCASSGQGNYNEQFFGPGTRLTVL.

V and J are TRBV19 and TRBJ2-3; 9 bases agree with TRBD1. V shed 0 bases, J shed 4 bases, and the junction held 2 bases outside the gene matches. The germline gives CDR1 LNHDA, CDR2 SQIVND (reference sequence). The CDR3 runs 15 residues. CDR3 amino acids: CASSIEGQGSDTQYF. The CDR3 DNA reads as TGTGCCAGTAGTATAGAGGGACAGGGCTCAGATACGCAGTATTTT.

This rearrangement joins TRBV27 to TRBJ1-1; D may be TRBD1 (6 bases). Trimming cost V 5 bases and J 1 base, with 17 bases left between them. CDR3 length: 16 residues. Germline V lookup: CDR1 MNHEY, CDR2 SMNVEV (reference sequence). CDR3 sequence: CASSPTAGTRNTEAFF. The CDR3 nucleotides are TGTGCCAGCAGTCCGACCGCCGGGACAAGGAACACTGAAGCTTTCTTT.

The chain uses TRBV28 and TRBJ2-2; D perhaps matches TRBD2 (6 bases). Germline values: CDR1 MDHEN, CDR2 SYDVKM. V was trimmed by 4 bases and J by 6 bases, leaving 12 bases between them. CDR3 length: 14 amino acids. For the CDR3, the DNA is TGTGCCAGCAGTTCTGCGGGGTCGGCCGGGGAGCTGTTTTTT. Translation: CASSSAGSAGELFF.